The 11 T cell receptor beta chains below were found in one sample sequenced in a study of blood T cell repertoires in COVID-19. The table came from immunoSEQ multiplex PCR; TCRdb's copy has only in-frame clones and leaves some out. The data hold more than 250,000 clones, with roughly 91% observed a single time. Material: peripheral blood. All receptors come from a man in his fifties with active or convalescent COVID-19.

The rearrangement links TRBV19 to TRBJ1-3, with D perhaps TRBD1 (6 bases). Germline-derived CDR1 and CDR2 are LNHDA and SQIVND (reference sequence). The V and J ends lost 4 bases and 1 base respectively, with 8 bases between them. The CDR3 has 14 residues. In DNA, the CDR3 is TGTGCCAGTAGTACAGGGGCGTCTGGAAACACCATATATTTT. Its translation: CASSTGASGNTIYF.

This chain links TRBV7-3 with TRBJ2-7; 7 bases fit TRBD2. The V segment lost 5 bases and the J segment 2 bases; nucleotides outside the gene matches: 9. In germline, CDR1 is SGHTA, CDR2 FQGTGA. This CDR3 contains 15 residues. CDR3 sequence: CASSRAGVPPYEQYF. For the CDR3, the DNA is TGTGCCAGCAGCCGTGCGGGGGTCCCCCCCTACGAGCAGTACTTC.

CDR3 sequence: CASSQDREVQPQHF. CDR3 nucleotides: TGTGCCAGCAGTCAGGACAGGGAGGTTCAGCCCCAGCATTTT. The V call is TRBV2, the J call TRBJ1-5; TRBD1 matches at 8 bases. CDR3 length: 14 amino acids. The J segment lost 6 bases and the V segment lost 5 bases, leaving 6 bases of the junction unmatched. The V gene's germline CDR1 is SNHLY and CDR2 FYNNEI.

The rearrangement joins TRBV7-6 to TRBJ2-1, with TRBD1 matching 8 bases. Looked up from germline, CDR1 is SGHVS and CDR2 is FNYEAQ. The junction had 8 bases not matched to a gene; V was cut back by 3 bases and J by 4 bases. CDR3 length equals 16 residues. The CDR3 DNA sequence: TGTGCCAGCAGCTTGGACAGGGCTAGCCATTACAATGAGCAGTTCTTC. It translates to CASSLDRASHYNEQFF.

The chain employs TRBV18 and TRBJ2-7; tentatively, D is TRBD1 (5 bases). Germline CDR1 and CDR2: KGHSH and LQKENI. Trimming removed 3 bases at V and 6 bases at J, with 12 bases between. This CDR3 spans 13 amino acids. For the CDR3, the DNA is TGTGCCAGCTCACCTCACCAGGGTGGCGAGCAGTACTTC. Residues: CASSPHQGGEQYF.

The J gene is TRBJ1-1, the V gene TRBV28, with D perhaps TRBD1 (6 bases). The CDR3 length is 14 residues. V lost 5 bases to trimming and J lost 9 bases, with 19 bases between them. The germline V gene has CDR1 MDHEN and CDR2 SYDVKM. The CDR3: CASSLITGSSKAFF. CDR3 DNA sequence: TGTGCCAGCAGTCTAATTACAGGGTCCAGTAAAGCTTTCTTT.

V is TRBV30 and J is TRBJ1-2; D is uncertain. The germline V gene has CDR1 GTSNPN and CDR2 SVGIG (reference sequence). Trimming pared 2 bases from V and 6 bases from J, leaving 13 bases between. The CDR3 runs to 13 residues. CDR3 loop: CAWSPTGEDGYTF. CDR3 in DNA: TGTGCCTGGAGTCCCACCGGGGAGGATGGCTACACCTTC.

The rearrangement uses TRBV2 and TRBJ1-1, with 10 bases aligning to TRBD1. This CDR3 has 15 residues. Germline CDR1 and CDR2: SNHLY and FYNNEI. V shed 5 bases, J shed 3 bases, and the junction held 6 bases outside the gene matches. The CDR3 DNA reads as TGTGCCAGCAGTCTATTAGGACAGGGGGACACTGAAGCTTTCTTT. Protein: CASSLLGQGDTEAFF.

The chain employs TRBV19 and TRBJ2-3; 7 bases match TRBD2. V lost 3 bases to trimming and J lost 2 bases; unmatched junction nucleotides: 2. This CDR3 region has 14 residues. Germline lookup yields CDR1 LNHDA and CDR2 SQIVND (reference sequence). CDR3 in DNA: TGTGCCAGTAGTATCGGGGGGATCACAGATACGCAGTATTTT. Amino acids: CASSIGGITDTQYF.

The chain has TRBV12-5 and TRBJ2-1, with 10 bases that match TRBD1. After removal of 5 bases from V and 8 bases from J, the junction contained 9 bases not matched to a gene. The CDR3 is 15 amino acids. In germline, CDR1 is LGHNT, CDR2 FRNRAP. The CDR3 bases are TGTGCTAGTGGTCCTGCGGGACAGGGGAGGGATGAGCAGTTCTTC. Its translation: CASGPAGQGRDEQFF.

The rearrangement joins TRBV18 to TRBJ2-1; D may be TRBD2 (6 bases). Germline V gene lookup returns CDR1 KGHSH and CDR2 LQKENI. V lost 1 base and J 0 bases, leaving 10 bases between the germline ends. This CDR3 spans 16 amino acids. In DNA, the CDR3 is TGTGCCAGCTCACCACAGGGAGGCCTCTCCTACAATGAGCAGTTCTTC. This sequence encodes CASSPQGGLSYNEQFF.